This T cell receptor (beta chain) was retrieved from a study of blood T cells in healthy people across ages. Samples each yielded at least 5.5 micrograms of total RNA. Germline values: CDR1 DFQATT, CDR2 SNEGSKA (reference sequence). With 4 bases removed from V and 1 base from J, the gap between germline ends came to 13 bases. The CDR3 extends over 14 amino acids. PCR was performed a second time for about 7 to 11 cycles using a sample-barcoded 5' primer and a J-beta primer mix. A single record per CDR3 protein comes from TCRdb applying MiXCR to the 5' RACE reads. In the table there are approximately 960,000 distinct CDR3 sequences, almost 30% of which are singletons. This clonotype has only a few counts. This sample also belongs to another study, concerning T cells of mothers and their children.

The material sequenced was blood. The sequence was collected from a woman between 40 and 50 years old in good health. The chain has TRBV20-1 and TRBJ2-5, with unresolved D. The CDR3 sequence: CSAKGPAGQETQYF. CDR3 DNA sequence: TGCAGTGCTAAGGGTCCGGCCGGCCAAGAGACCCAGTACTTC.